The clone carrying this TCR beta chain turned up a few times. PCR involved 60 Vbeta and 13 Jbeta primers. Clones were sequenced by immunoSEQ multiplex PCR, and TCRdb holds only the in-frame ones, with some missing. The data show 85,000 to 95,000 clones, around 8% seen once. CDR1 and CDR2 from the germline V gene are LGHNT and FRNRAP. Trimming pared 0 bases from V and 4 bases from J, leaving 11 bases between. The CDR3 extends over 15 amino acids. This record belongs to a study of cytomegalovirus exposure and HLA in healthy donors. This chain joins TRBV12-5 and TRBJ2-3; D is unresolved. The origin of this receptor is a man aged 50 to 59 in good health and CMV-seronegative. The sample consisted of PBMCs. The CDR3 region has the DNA TGTGCTAGTGGTTTGGTAACTGGGCCGGCAGATACGCAGTATTTT. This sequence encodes CASGLVTGPADTQYF.